This note documents a single T cell receptor beta chain sequence. Its antigen is as yet unknown. These data come from a study of CXCR3-negative and CXCR3-positive naive CD8 T cells. The method, 5' RACE with UMI labels, was used to prepare the TRB cDNA libraries. TCRdb reworked the 5' RACE reads into one entry per CDR3 protein, no DNA. This table lists some 130,000 distinct CDR3 sequences. The study's findings and limits: Naive CXCR3-positive cells had TRB CDR3s more hydrophobic than those of CXCR3-negative naive cells. Similar TRBV-TRBJ usage was seen in naive cells (both CXCR3-negative and CXCR3-positive), but memory cells differed.

Germline values: CDR1 DFQATT, CDR2 SNEGSKA (reference sequence). The CDR3 length is 15 residues. The sample comprised naive CXCR3+ CD8+ T cells from blood. The sample's subset: CD45RO-CCR7+CD27+CD95- naive CD8+ T cells expressing CXCR3 (TNR3+). The chain combines TRBV20-1 with TRBJ1-1. The clonotype comes from a human donor in good health. Some clones in this sample may be carry-over from other donors' samples. This CDR3 reads CSARDVRGMNTEAFF.